The present T cell receptor beta chain was sequenced within a study of CD8 T cells in ankylosing spondylitis (dated by TCRdb to about 2017). About the study as a whole: The study set out to find disease-linked TCR variants by profiling T cell receptor beta repertoires in ankylosing spondylitis patients and healthy donors. The whole study cohort included about a hundred healthy donors and 20 to 30 ankylosing spondylitis patients. Peripheral blood samples were taken, and synovial fluid was additionally collected from ankylosing spondylitis patients. Overall results and qualifications from the work: Blood from ankylosing spondylitis patients appeared to be characterized by a TCR beta motif made up of several highly homologous amino acid variants. Some TCR beta motif variants had previously been reported in synovial fluid and blood of reactive arthritis patients, which suggested common disease-initiation mechanisms. Significant enrichment of the disease-linked clones was reported in matched synovial fluid samples from ankylosing spondylitis patients. In peripheral blood, the disease-linked clones were found at relatively low frequencies and had a CD8+ phenotype.

Reading the germline V gene (reference sequence) gives CDR1 DFQATT and CDR2 SNEGSKA. V and J lose 5 bases and 2 bases, and a span of 7 bases separates them. From its cysteine to its phenylalanine, the CDR3 spans 12 amino acids. Only the CDR3 part of the read is kept: 36 bases, read in frame from the first base. At least ten counts were recorded for this clonotype. What antigen it recognizes has not been identified. No per-base quality is available; no much larger clone lies one base away. Sequencing took place on an Illumina HiSeq 2500. TCR beta libraries were prepared by quantitative 5'-RACE with molecular barcodes. Per the original workflow: A new computational method, built on a probabilistic model of VDJ rearrangement, was used to identify disease-linked TCR variants. The raw public reads went through TCRdb reprocessing: fastp at Q25, MiXCR clone calling, in-frame beta chains kept. For every CDR3 protein sequence, its rows merge into one entry that carries the most common genes and DNA. V and J calls and clone size were set by TCRdb, not the authors. In all, the sample holds hundreds of thousands of distinct CDR3 sequences, and around 20% of those were seen once. Of the sample, about 4% falls within the top ten clones.

Sequencing was done on a sample of blood, either unsorted or a sorted T cell fraction (not recorded which). Recombination joined TRBV20-1 with TRBJ1-5; there is no confident call for the D gene. The receptor was derived from a female donor with ankylosing spondylitis or in good health (not recorded which). The DNA reads TGCAGTGCTTGGAGGGGCAATCAGCCCCAGCATTTT. Translation gives CSAWRGNQPQHF.